This TCR beta chain appears in the sequencing data of a study of siplizumab effects on memory and regulatory T cells. Sequencing was performed with immunoSEQ multiplex PCR; in TCRdb, only in-frame clones are kept and a portion is missing. The table records some 120,000 clones, roughly 94% of them present only once. Study-level results: In unstimulated cells, naive T cells appeared more diverse than memory T cells and seemed major alloresponse contributors. Most proliferating CD4+ or CD8+ clones, roughly 80-95%, had no naive or memory assignment. Unstimulated subsets captured only a minor fraction of alloreactive clones.

Worth noting for this clone: Its antigen is not identified.

Per the germline V gene, CDR1 is SGDLS and CDR2 is YYNGEE. Trimming took off 0 bases at V and 5 bases at J, with 11 bases between the two ends. CDR3 length: 14 residues. This rearrangement joins TRBV9 to TRBJ2-5; weak D call: TRBD1 (5 bases). Specimen: non-Treg CD4+ T cells sorted from blood. The sequence derives from a human donor in good health. DNA for the CDR3: TGTGCCAGCAGCGTAGGACAGTCGATGGAGACCCAGTACTTC. This translates into CASSVGQSMETQYF.